This TCR beta chain was captured by sequencing in a study of STAT3 mutations in large granular lymphocyte leukemia. Study-wide results and limits: Every T-LGLL patient had at least one immunodominant TCRbeta clonotype.

As regards this clone: Its cognate antigen is unknown.

Assay: immunoSEQ multiplex PCR; the TCRdb copy retains only in-frame clones and omits some. The sample contains over 10,000 clones, about 78% of which appear only once. The sequenced sample consisted of peripheral blood mononuclear cells. This TCR derives from a man aged 55 to 70 with T-cell large granular lymphocyte leukemia. Some clones in this sample may be carry-over from other donors' samples.

The CDR3 DNA sequence: TGTGCCAGCAGTGAAGGTCAGGGTGGTTTTGGCTACACCTTC. Its protein is CASSEGQGGFGYTF. The rearrangement joins TRBV6-1 to TRBJ1-2, with D perhaps TRBD1 (5 bases). V was pared by 1 base and J by 7 bases, with 13 bases between. Germline V gene data show CDR1 as MNHNS and CDR2 as SASEGT. The CDR3 extends over 14 amino acids.